This paragraph reports one T cell receptor (beta chain). These data come from a study of blood T cell repertoires in COVID-19. Study background: COVID-19 samples from acute and convalescent phases originated in the United States, Italy and Spain. PBMCs, B-cell-depleted T cells, or T cells provided the cDNA or gDNA that made up the material.

Original methodology: Counts of nucleated cells, estimated from reference gene primer amplification, were obtained. The table came from immunoSEQ multiplex PCR; TCRdb's copy has only in-frame clones and leaves some out. The V and J calls and the clone size are those of that table, but D and trimming were determined from the DNA. This table holds roughly 250,000 clones, just under 85% found once. The CDR3 consists of 13 residues. Trimming removed 7 bases at V and 0 bases at J, with 9 bases between. Germline CDR1 is SNHLY and CDR2 is FYNNEI. The V call is TRBV2, the J call TRBJ1-1; no clear D gene. The sequencing input was peripheral blood. This sequence was found in a woman aged 55-75 years with active or convalescent COVID-19. The CDR3 loop reads CASTRDLNTEAFF. CDR3 nucleotide sequence: TGTGCCAGCACCCGGGATTTGAACACTGAAGCTTTCTTT.